This T cell receptor (beta chain) is drawn from a study of T cells after yellow fever vaccination. About the research overall: The SMART-Seq v4 Ultra Low Input method served to prepare the low-cell-number fractions.

The authors made TCR cDNA by 5'RACE template switching, adding a universal primer site and UMIs. TCRdb independently ran MiXCR on the 5' RACE reads; one entry per CDR3 protein. Of about 400,000 distinct CDR3 sequences listed, roughly 12% are singletons. CDR3 length: 16 amino acids. CDR1 is MGHDK and CDR2 is SYGVNS in the germline V gene. V was shortened by 4 bases and J by 6 bases, with 19 bases between the two germline ends. This clonotype turned up a few times. The J gene is TRBJ2-1, the V gene TRBV25-1, with D perhaps matching TRBD1 (7 bases). The receptor was isolated from a man between 18 and 35 years old who received the YFV17D yellow fever vaccine. The sequences come from PBMCs, collected on the day of the first yellow fever vaccination. This CDR3 reads CASSAQGGISPNEQFF. The CDR3 bases are TGTGCCAGCAGTGCTCAGGGGGGCATATCCCCCAATGAGCAGTTCTTC.